This record concerns one T cell receptor (beta chain) sequence. Its antigen is not known. This CDR3 region has 20 residues. Per germline, CDR1 SGHRS and CDR2 YFSETQ. V shed 2 bases, J shed 4 bases, and the junction held 17 bases outside the gene matches. The data were taken from a study of graft-versus-host responses after intestinal transplantation. The protocol was immunoSEQ multiplex PCR, while the TCRdb copy is restricted to in-frame clones and leaves out a portion. The data hold around 30,000 clones, with about 85% observed a single time. Study-level findings and limits: Early post-transplant HvG declines were associated with peak circulating GvH clone levels.

Sequences were derived from PBMCs, sampled approximately 460 days after intestinal transplantation. This clonotype was obtained from a human patient who received an intestinal transplant, so some T cells may come from the graft donor. This chain connects TRBV5-1 to TRBJ2-5; 13 bases line up with TRBD2. The CDR3 is CASSFAGTSGINRIPETQYF. The DNA of the CDR3 is TGCGCCAGCAGCTTCGCCGGGACTAGCGGGATAAACAGAATCCCAGAGACCCAGTACTTC.